This entry concerns a single TCR beta chain. This sample is drawn from a study of shared clonotypes between healthy human individuals. Sequencing was performed with immunoSEQ multiplex PCR; in TCRdb, only in-frame clones are kept and a portion is missing. Of around 2.3 million clones listed, almost 96% were seen once; the top ten hold 0.1% to 0.15%. The CDR3 totals 15 residues. Germline V gives CDR1 KGHSH, CDR2 LQKENI. Trimming removed 2 bases at V and 4 bases at J, with 14 bases between. The chain joins TRBV18 to TRBJ1-2; no definite D call. Sequencing input: naive CD4+ T cells sorted from blood. Subset denoted: CD45RA+ positively selected. The sequence came from a man aged 18 to 29 in good health. The CDR3 DNA sequence: TGTGCCAGCTCACCAGAACCGCTGGGCGCCTATGGCTACACCTTC. This encodes CASSPEPLGAYGYTF.